One sample yielded the 24 T cell receptor beta chains listed below, sequenced in a study of blood T cell repertoires in COVID-19. This table comes from immunoSEQ multiplex PCR, and its TCRdb copy is limited to in-frame clones, with some not included. Among fewer than 150,000 clones listed, 70% to 85% were seen once. Sequencing used peripheral blood. These receptors all come from a human donor with acute or convalescent COVID-19. The donor label of this sample is uncertain.

The rearrangement uses TRBV14 and TRBJ1-1; 11 bases line up with TRBD1. V lost 4 bases to trimming and J lost 6 bases; unmatched junction nucleotides: 4. The CDR3 sequence is 14 residues long. Germline CDR1 is SGHDN and CDR2 is FVKESK. CDR3 residues: CASSRGQGVAEAFF. DNA of the CDR3: TGTGCCAGCAGCCGGGGACAGGGGGTCGCTGAAGCTTTCTTT.

This chain joins TRBV29-1 and TRBJ1-1; tentative D call: TRBD1 (5 bases). The CDR3 length is 12 residues. The V gene's germline CDR1 is SQVTM and CDR2 ANQGSEA. The V end lost 5 bases, the J end lost 3 bases, and 10 bases lay between the germline ends. CDR3 in DNA: TGCAGCGTTATCAGGGTTGACACTGAAGCTTTCTTT. Protein sequence: CSVIRVDTEAFF.

V is TRBV18 and J is TRBJ2-2; TRBD1 agrees at 7 bases. Germline CDR1 KGHSH, CDR2 LQKENI. This CDR3 is built from 14 residues. The ends lost 10 bases at V and 0 bases at J; junction bases unmatched: 5. This CDR3 reads CATGQAANTGELFF. Written as DNA, the CDR3 is TGTGCCACCGGACAGGCGGCGAACACCGGGGAGCTGTTTTTT.

The chain joins TRBV7-8 to TRBJ2-1; 8 bases line up with TRBD2. This CDR3 contains 16 residues. Germline V gene lookup returns CDR1 SGHVS and CDR2 FQNEAQ. With V trimmed by 5 bases and J by 0 bases, 6 bases remained unmatched. The CDR3 bases are TGTGCCAGCAGCGCAGGCGGGGGGAGCTCCTACAATGAGCAGTTCTTC. Its translation: CASSAGGGSSYNEQFF.

The chain has TRBV23-1 and TRBJ1-5, with 7 bases identical to TRBD1. TRBV23-1 has ORF status, its function being uncertain. This CDR3 has 17 residues. V lost 3 bases and J lost 1; bases outside the gene matches: 9. The DNA for the CDR3 is TGCGCCAGCAGTCATGAGATCGACAGGGTGAGCAATCAGCCCCAGCATTTT. It yields the protein CASSHEIDRVSNQPQHF.

The chain joins TRBV28 to TRBJ2-7; D possibly corresponds to TRBD1 (5 bases). Trimming took 5 bases from V and 0 from J, leaving 8 bases between them. CDR1 and CDR2 from the germline V gene are MDHEN and SYDVKM. The CDR3 runs to 13 residues. CDR3 sequence (DNA): TGTGCCAGCAGTGCACAGGTCTCCTACGAGCAGTACTTC. Residues: CASSAQVSYEQYF. Filled out from reference TRBV28 and TRBJ2-7, the complete variable domain reads DVKVTQSSRYLVKRTGEKVFLECVQDMDHENMFWYRQDPGLGLRLIYFSYDVKMKEKGDIPEGYSVSREKKERFSLILESASTNQTSMYLCASSAQVSYEQYFGPGTRLTVT.

The chain links TRBV2 to TRBJ1-1; D ambiguous. Germline-derived CDR1 and CDR2 are SNHLY and FYNNEI. This CDR3 is built from 14 residues. Trimming took 2 bases from V and 3 from J, leaving 10 bases between them. CDR3 residues: CASSEMLTHTEAFF. The CDR3 DNA sequence: TGTGCCAGCAGTGAAATGTTAACTCACACTGAAGCTTTCTTT.

This clone was recorded a few times. DNA for the CDR3: TGTGCCAGCTCACCACTTCAGACAGGCTTGAACACTGAAGCTTTCTTT. Translated, it gives CASSPLQTGLNTEAFF. The gene calls are TRBV18 and TRBJ1-1; possible D gene TRBD1, 6 bases. This CDR3 spans 16 amino acids. CDR1 KGHSH and CDR2 LQKENI come from the germline V gene. The germline V and J ends were trimmed by 1 base and 0 bases, with 12 bases remaining between them.

This clone was observed a few times. The chain employs TRBV4-2 and TRBJ1-1; D may be TRBD1 (5 bases). Trimming took 4 bases from V and 0 from J, leaving 18 bases between them. Germline V gene data show CDR1 as LGHNA and CDR2 as YNFKEQ. This CDR3 region has 17 residues. CDR3 coding DNA: TGTGCCAGCAGCCCCCTGGGGCAGGGAGGGTTGAACACTGAAGCTTTCTTT. Its translation is CASSPLGQGGLNTEAFF.

In its sample, this clone ranks as medium-sized. This chain links TRBV28 with TRBJ2-3, with a possible D match to TRBD1 (6 bases). Trimming removed 6 bases at V and 4 bases at J, with 14 bases between. Germline V gives CDR1 MDHEN, CDR2 SYDVKM. The CDR3 runs to 14 residues. The CDR3 spells CASSPDRSSDTQYF. The CDR3 region has the DNA TGTGCCAGCAGCCCCGACAGGTCCTCAGATACGCAGTATTTT.

The V gene is TRBV2, the J gene TRBJ1-2; 8 positions agree with TRBD1. The length of the CDR3 is 14 residues. V lost 10 bases, J lost 8 bases, and 15 bases stayed unmatched. CDR1 and CDR2 (germline): SNHLY, FYNNEI. CDR3 coding DNA: TGTGCCACCGCTCCCGATCAGGGGGCATTCGGCTACACCTTC. This gives the protein CATAPDQGAFGYTF.

This clone showed up many times. The CDR3, as DNA: TGTGCCAGCAGCCTTTCGGGACAAGGAACCGGGGAGCTGTTTTTT. It specifies CASSLSGQGTGELFF. The V call is TRBV7-8, the J call TRBJ2-2; maybe TRBD1 (6 bases). Trimming stripped 5 bases from V and 5 bases from J, with 15 bases between. CDR3 length equals 15 residues. Germline loops: CDR1 SGHVS, CDR2 FQNEAQ. The whole variable domain, remainder taken from reference TRBV7-8 and TRBJ2-2, is GAGVSQSPRYKVAKRGQDVALRCDPISGHVSLFWYQQALGQGPEFLTYFQNEAQLDKSGLPSDRFFAERPEGSVSTLKIQRTQQEDSAVYLCASSLSGQGTGELFFGEGSRLTVL.

The chain carries TRBV5-1 and TRBJ2-3, with D tentatively TRBD2 (6 bases). Germline values: CDR1 SGHRS, CDR2 YFSETQ. V was cut by 4 bases and J by 0 bases, with 18 bases left in between. The CDR3 has 17 amino acids. The CDR3 spells CASSRERAGTSTDTQYF. CDR3 bases: TGCGCCAGCAGCCGCGAGCGCGCAGGGACTAGCACAGATACGCAGTATTTT.

This chain connects TRBV2 to TRBJ2-5; a weak D match, TRBD2 (6 bases). Trimming stripped 8 bases from V and 5 bases from J, with 15 bases between. CDR1 SNHLY and CDR2 FYNNEI come from the germline V gene. This CDR3 is built from 13 residues. CDR3: CASSRGGMETQYF. The CDR3 DNA follows: TGTGCCAGCTCTCGGGGCGGGATGGAGACCCAGTACTTC.

The CDR3 region has the DNA TGTGCCACGCTTAACCTACAGGGGGACTATGGCTACACCTTC. Translating gives CATLNLQGDYGYTF. The chain couples TRBV19 to TRBJ1-2; 8 nucleotides agree with TRBD1. Unmatched junction bases numbered 10, after V lost 10 bases and J lost 3 bases. CDR1 and CDR2 from the germline V gene are LNHDA and SQIVND (reference sequence). CDR3 length: 14 amino acids.

The count of this clone is one. The chain has TRBV7-9 and TRBJ2-3; weak D call: TRBD2 (6 bases). V lost 8 bases and J 0 bases, leaving 12 bases between the germline ends. The CDR3 has 14 amino acids. Germline CDR1 is SEHNR and CDR2 is FQNEAQ (reference sequence). DNA for the CDR3: TGTGCCAGCGGACCGGGACTGAGCACAGATACGCAGTATTTT. This translates into CASGPGLSTDTQYF. Complete variable domain (other parts from reference TRBV7-9 and TRBJ2-3): DTGVSQNPRHKITKRGQNVTFRCDPISEHNRLYWYRQTLGQGPEFLTYFQNEAQLEKSRLLSDRFSAERPKGSFSTLEIQRTEQGDSAMYLCASGPGLSTDTQYFGPGTRLTVL.

The chain joins TRBV3-1 (or the pseudogene TRBV3-2) to TRBJ1-5; D is unresolved. Trimming removed 1 base at V and 6 bases at J, with 4 bases between. The V gene's germline CDR1 is LGHDT and CDR2 YNNKEL (reference sequence). The CDR3 runs to 12 residues. The CDR3: CASSQGPQPQHF. The CDR3 DNA reads as TGTGCCAGCAGCCAAGGGCCTCAGCCCCAGCATTTT.

This clone showed up many times. The V and J genes are TRBV2 and TRBJ2-7, with 7 bases fitting TRBD1. V shed 4 bases, J shed 10 bases, and the junction held 7 bases outside the gene matches. This CDR3 is 12 amino acids long. Germline V lookup: CDR1 SNHLY, CDR2 FYNNEI. CDR3 bases: TGTGCCAGCAGTGTCAGGGGGATGGGTCAGTACTTC. This translates into CASSVRGMGQYF.

The CDR3 sequence: CSVTRDRESLAQYF. Here the CDR3 DNA reads TGCAGCGTTACCCGGGACAGGGAGTCGCTGGCCCAGTACTTC. V is TRBV29-1 and J is TRBJ2-5; TRBD1 aligns across 9 bases. The V gene end was trimmed by 5 bases and the J gene end by 9 bases; junction bases not matched to a gene: 13. Germline values: CDR1 SQVTM, CDR2 ANQGSEA. CDR3 length equals 14 residues.

The chain uses TRBV5-6 and TRBJ2-2, with TRBD1 identical over 7 bases. The CDR3 has 15 amino acids. Germline V gives CDR1 SGHDT, CDR2 YYEEEE. The J segment lost 0 bases and the V segment lost 3 bases, leaving 2 bases of the junction unmatched. CDR3 nucleotides: TGTGCCAGCAGCTCCGGACAGGCGAACACCGGGGAGCTGTTTTTT. It is translated as CASSSGQANTGELFF.

The chain employs TRBV19 and TRBJ2-5; 7 bases are shared with TRBD2. V was pared by 4 bases and J by 5 bases, with 1 base of the junction left unmatched. The CDR3 contains 12 residues. Germline CDR1 is LNHDA and CDR2 is SQIVND (reference sequence). The CDR3 nucleotides read TGTGCCAGTAGTACCGGGGGGGAGACCCAGTACTTC. It is translated as CASSTGGETQYF.

This chain joins TRBV6-5 and TRBJ1-6; 11 bases line up with TRBD1. This CDR3 comprises 14 residues. V was clipped by 6 bases and J by 7 bases; unmatched bases: 2. CDR1 is MNHEY, CDR2 SVGAGI, per germline. The CDR3 region has the DNA TGTGCCAGCAGCAGGGACAGGGGGAATTCACCCCTCCACTTT. Protein sequence: CASSRDRGNSPLHF.

The chain employs TRBV13 and TRBJ1-2; TRBD1 matches at 8 bases. The trim removed 4 bases at V and 7 bases at J, leaving 5 bases unmatched. Looked up from germline, CDR1 is PRHDT and CDR2 is FYEKMQ (reference sequence). The CDR3 runs 13 residues. The CDR3 nucleotides are TGTGCCAGCAGCTGGACAGGGTTAATTGGCTACACCTTC. Its translation: CASSWTGLIGYTF.

The chain has TRBV7-9 and TRBJ2-1, with D possibly being TRBD1 (6 bases). This CDR3 region has 15 residues. Per the germline V gene, CDR1 is SEHNR and CDR2 is FQNEAQ (reference sequence). Trimming removed 0 bases at V and 3 bases at J, with 9 bases between. DNA of the CDR3: TGTGCCAGCAGCTTAGCGGGGACATACTACAATGAGCAGTTCTTC. As protein: CASSLAGTYYNEQFF.